This T cell receptor beta chain was obtained from a study of T cell changes during pregnancy in multiple sclerosis (dated by TCRdb to between 2017 and 2020). Describing the broader study: The study examined how the T cell repertoire changed over the course of pregnancy in women with multiple sclerosis.

The germline V gene specifies MRHNA as CDR1 and SNTAGT as CDR2. From its cysteine to its phenylalanine, the CDR3 spans 13 amino acids. Only the CDR3 portion is preserved as DNA: 39 bases, with reading frame beginning at the first base. V is trimmed back by 7 bases and J by 5 bases, and the junction contains 3 bases that no gene match accounts for. The library was built by means of the immunoSEQ multiplex PCR assay. The table comes from immuneACCESS by way of TCRdb, which keeps in-frame sequences with V and J called. Part of the clones is missing from these tables; in studies checked, under half for an unresolved V gene and the rest for unknown reasons. The sample contains 38,000 or so clones, 85% to 90% of them found a single time. About 0.6% of the sample is taken by the ten largest. Notes on this clone: The target of this receptor is not known. Base qualities are not recorded, but no much larger clone differs from it by a single base.

This clonotype was obtained from a female donor with multiple sclerosis, enrolled in a pregnancy study. The chain couples TRBV6-4 to TRBJ2-2, with 8 central nucleotides matching TRBD1. The source material was CD4+ T cells from peripheral blood mononuclear cells, sampled in the second trimester of pregnancy. CDR3 reads: CASKQGETGELFF. The DNA reads TGTGCCAGCAAACAGGGGGAAACCGGGGAGCTGTTTTTT.